This TCR beta chain stems from a study of CD8 T cells in ankylosing spondylitis. General observations from the study: Blood from ankylosing spondylitis patients appeared to carry a characteristic eight-variant TCR beta motif.

The CDR3 consists of 13 residues. V lost 2 bases to trimming and J lost 2 bases, with 7 bases between them. The germline V gene has CDR1 MNHEY and CDR2 SVGEGT. This clonotype was detected a few times. No antigen is known for it. MiXCR was run by TCRdb on the 5' RACE reads, yielding one entry per CDR3 protein. The sample carries hundreds of thousands of distinct CDR3 sequences, 18% recorded once. Sequenced material: blood, either unsorted or a sorted T cell fraction (not recorded which). The J gene is TRBJ2-7, the V gene TRBV6-2 or TRBV6-3; D is possibly TRBD1 or TRBD2 (5 bases each). The TCR was taken from a male donor with ankylosing spondylitis. CDR3 coding DNA: TGTGCCAGCAGTTACCGGGGCACCTACGAGCAGTACTTC. Translated, it gives CASSYRGTYEQYF.